The clone carrying this T cell receptor beta chain occurred a few times. From germline, CDR1 is DFQATT and CDR2 SNEGSKA (reference sequence). V was cut by 2 bases and J by 5 bases, with 6 bases left in between. The CDR3 covers 11 residues. TCRdb processed the reads anew with MiXCR; each CDR3 protein has one entry. Altogether some 200,000 distinct CDR3 sequences are present, approximately 19% being singletons, with the ten largest covering approximately 3%. The sample comes from a study of T cell repertoires in cytomegalovirus infection. The receptor comes from a human donor in good health (CMV status not recorded). Some clones in this sample may be carry-over from other donors' samples. The chain has TRBV20-1 and TRBJ1-1, with D unresolved. Sequencing was done on a sample of PBMCs. DNA for the CDR3: TGCAGTGCTAGAATGGATACTGAAGCTTTCTTT. Residues: CSARMDTEAFF.